This T cell receptor (beta chain) was found in a study of memory CD4+ T cells and cytomegalovirus serostatus. Study details: This sample comes from healthy Belgian adults, eight or nine CMV seropositive, roughly 22 seronegative. Regarding the study as a whole: Suggested: most of the CMV-linked TCR signature lies in CD4+ memory cells. CMV serostatus prediction reached median AUC 0.95, or 0.91 with US-trained model.

This clone was recorded a few times. Its antigen is undetermined. The sort gate was single viable CD3+CD4+CD8-CD45RO+ cells for memory CD4+ T cells. Donors' CMV status reflects serum IgG against pp150, pp28, p38, p52. Germline V gives CDR1 PRHDT, CDR2 FYEKMQ (reference sequence). Trimming stripped 5 bases from V and 1 base from J, with 8 bases between. The CDR3 runs to 13 residues. Sequencing was performed with immunoSEQ multiplex PCR; in TCRdb, only in-frame clones are kept and a portion is missing. Here the sample spans approximately 52,000 clones, around 80% being singletons. This chain joins TRBV13 and TRBJ1-2, with D uncertain. The sequence derives from an adult in good health and CMV-seronegative. Material for sequencing was memory CD4+ T cells from blood. In nucleotides, the CDR3 is TGTGCCAGCAGCCTGAACGGTAACTATGGCTACACCTTC. The encoded protein is CASSLNGNYGYTF.